The T cell receptor (beta chain) under discussion was sequenced for a study of human T cells and chemical hapten exposure. Study context: An area of 2 cm by about 2.2 cm on upper inner arm skin received 2% DPC for sensitization. Reading of the patch tests, which applied 0.01% DPC to the upper back, occurred at 6 days. Across the whole study, which lasted about 5.5 months, patients were given diphenylcyclopropenone on the scalp once a week. The study, taken as a whole, reports: No shift was seen in TCRs above 1 in 1000 frequency with DPC sensitization.

MiXCR, applied by TCRdb to the RACE reads, yields one record per CDR3 protein. The data show 70,000 to 75,000 distinct CDR3 sequences, with around a third seen just once and more than 7% held by the top ten. Time point given: patch test 1, 2 weeks after DPC sensitization. The treatment: therapeutic diphenylcyclopropenone sensitization with weekly scalp DPC. Of note for this clonotype: Its antigen is undetermined.

The V end was cut by 0 bases, the J end by 9 bases, with 9 bases between. There are 13 residues in the CDR3. CDR1 and CDR2 from the germline V gene are MGHRA and YSYEKL. This specimen consisted of whole blood, obtained in connection with sensitization to the hapten diphenylcyclopropenone (DPC). The TCR originated in a man aged 40-50 years with alopecia areata. Some clones in this sample may be carry-over from other donors' samples. The V and J genes are TRBV4-1 and TRBJ2-1; D is unresolved. The CDR3 nucleotides are TGCGCCAGCAGCCAAGATCGCGGTCGTGAGCAGTTCTTC. Translated, it gives CASSQDRGREQFF.